This record covers a single T cell receptor beta chain. Only in-frame clones appear in the TCRdb table, and some are missing; sequencing was by immunoSEQ multiplex PCR. The sample consists of approximately 98,000 clones, over 70% of them appearing once. The sample comes from a study of blood T cell repertoires in COVID-19. In germline, CDR1 is ENHRY, CDR2 SYGVKD. This CDR3 is 14 amino acids long. V gave up 6 bases and J gave up 0 bases, with 11 bases separating them. J is TRBJ1-2 and V is TRBV10-3; maybe TRBD1 (6 bases). The source material was peripheral blood. This sequence originates from a woman older than 75 with acute or convalescent COVID-19. The CDR3 DNA sequence: TGTGCCATCAGGAATACAGGGACTAACTATGGCTACACCTTC. Protein product: CAIRNTGTNYGYTF.